Each of the 17 T cell receptor beta chains below was sequenced from the same sample in a study of blood T cell repertoires in COVID-19. TCRdb's copy holds only in-frame clones and misses some; the assay was immunoSEQ multiplex PCR. This sample yields approximately 280,000 clones, of which approximately 85% are seen a single time; 9.5% to 12% belongs to the top ten. The specimen was peripheral blood. The source of these receptors is a woman in her 70s with acute or convalescent COVID-19.

In DNA, the CDR3 is TGTGCCAGTAGTATAGATCCGACTACAGGGCGAGGCTACACCTTC. Amino acids: CASSIDPTTGRGYTF. The chain has TRBV19 and TRBJ1-2; D is possibly TRBD1 (6 bases). This CDR3 is 15 amino acids long. V lost 0 bases and J 8 bases, leaving 16 bases between the germline ends. Germline loops: CDR1 LNHDA, CDR2 SQIVND (reference sequence). The complete variable domain, with remaining parts taken from reference TRBV19 and TRBJ1-2, reads DGGITQSPKYLFRKEGQNVTLSCEQNLNHDAMYWYRQDPGQGLRLIYYSQIVNDFQKGDIAEGYSVSREKKESFPLTVTSAQKNPTAFYLCASSIDPTTGRGYTFGSGTRLTVV.

V usage is TRBV19 and J usage is TRBJ1-2; tentatively, D is TRBD1 (5 bases). The CDR3 has 12 residues. Between the trimmed V and J ends, which lost 10 bases and 4 bases, there was a span of 13 bases. Germline V gene sequence: CDR1 LNHDA, CDR2 SQIVND (reference sequence). CDR3 bases: TGTGCCACAACAGGCCAGGGCTATGGCTACACCTTC. Encoded protein: CATTGQGYGYTF.

J is TRBJ1-2 and V is TRBV4-1; 9 positions match TRBD1. This CDR3 is 19 amino acids long. CDR1 and CDR2 (germline): MGHRA, YSYEKL. The V segment lost 4 bases and the J segment 2 bases; nucleotides outside the gene matches: 17. The CDR3 DNA sequence: TGCGCCAGCAGCCCCTACAGGGGGCTGATACTGAGTGGGAACTATGGCTACACCTTC. It encodes CASSPYRGLILSGNYGYTF.

The V call is TRBV30, the J call TRBJ1-6, with 9 bases lining up with TRBD1. The CDR3 spans 14 residues. Germline CDR1 is GTSNPN and CDR2 is SVGIG (reference sequence). The V and J ends lost 1 base and 6 bases, in that order; junction bases with no gene match: 1. For the CDR3, the DNA is TGTGCCTGGAGTGGGGGACAGGGTAATTCACCCCTCCACTTT. It specifies CAWSGGQGNSPLHF.

A few counts support this clone. This chain links TRBV19 with TRBJ2-3; the D gene is possibly TRBD2 (7 bases). The germline V gene has CDR1 LNHDA and CDR2 SQIVND (reference sequence). The CDR3 is made up of 15 amino acids. V was clipped by 3 bases and J by 1 base, with 11 bases between them. The CDR3 bases are TGTGCCAGTAGTATGGGGGGGGCCCGCACAGATACGCAGTATTTT. It translates to CASSMGGARTDTQYF.

The J gene is TRBJ2-3, the V gene TRBV5-1, with D unclear. This CDR3 region has 13 residues. Germline values: CDR1 SGHRS, CDR2 YFSETQ. Trimming cost V 6 bases and J 1 base, with 9 bases left between them. The CDR3 DNA is TGCGCCAGCATATCTACTGGCACAGATACGCAGTATTTT. This sequence encodes CASISTGTDTQYF.

This chain connects TRBV9 to TRBJ1-5, with TRBD1 matching 9 bases. This CDR3 region has 15 residues. Germline lookup yields CDR1 SGDLS and CDR2 YYNGEE. The V segment lost 0 bases and the J segment 7 bases; nucleotides outside the gene matches: 5. The CDR3 DNA follows: TGTGCCAGCAGCGTAGAACAGGGGGCTAGGCAGCCCCAGCATTTT. Protein sequence: CASSVEQGARQPQHF.

This clone was counted only a few times. The chain combines TRBV2 with TRBJ1-5, with TRBD1 identical over 10 bases. This CDR3 has 15 residues. With 3 bases clipped from V and 4 bases from J, the junction kept 3 bases outside the gene matches. Germline V gene data show CDR1 as SNHLY and CDR2 as FYNNEI. In nucleotides, the CDR3 is TGTGCCAGCAGTGATTGGGACAGGGGAAATCAGCCCCAGCATTTT. Protein product: CASSDWDRGNQPQHF.

The chain recombines TRBV18 with TRBJ2-4; weak D call: TRBD2 (5 bases). Germline values: CDR1 KGHSH, CDR2 LQKENI. The germline V and J ends were trimmed by 3 bases and 6 bases, with 6 bases remaining between them. The CDR3 runs 12 residues. This chain's CDR3 is CASSPEGNIQYF. The CDR3 nucleotides are TGTGCCAGCTCACCCGAGGGAAACATTCAGTACTTC. Filled out from reference TRBV18 and TRBJ2-4, the complete variable domain reads NAGVMQNPRHLVRRRGQEARLRCSPMKGHSHVYWYRQLPEEGLKFMVYLQKENIIDESGMPKERFSAEFPKEGPSILRIQQVVRGDSAAYFCASSPEGNIQYFGAGTRLSVL.

V and J are TRBV7-3 and TRBJ2-4; possibly TRBD2 for D (6 bases). The CDR3 has 16 residues. The germline V gene has CDR1 SGHTA and CDR2 FQGTGA. The ends were cut back, 5 bases at V and 5 bases at J, with 19 bases in the middle. CDR3 sequence reads: CASSLGGVVSENIQYF. The CDR3 bases are TGTGCCAGCAGCCTCGGAGGGGTGGTCAGCGAAAACATTCAGTACTTC.

This chain connects TRBV25-1 to TRBJ2-7, with unresolved D. The CDR3 sequence is 11 residues long. Germline V gene data show CDR1 as MGHDK and CDR2 as SYGVNS. V was shortened by 5 bases and J by 4 bases, with 6 bases between the two germline ends. The chain's CDR3 is CASSSSYEQYF. Here the CDR3 DNA reads TGTGCCAGCAGTTCTTCTTACGAGCAGTACTTC.

In DNA, the CDR3 is TGTGCCAGCAGTGATTGGAGGGAGGGAGGCTACACCTTC. This encodes CASSDWREGGYTF. This chain uses TRBV2 with TRBJ1-2; D remains ambiguous. Germline V lookup: CDR1 SNHLY, CDR2 FYNNEI. Trimming removed 3 bases from V and 8 bases from J, with 13 bases in between. This CDR3 has 13 amino acids.

This chain joins TRBV24-1 and TRBJ2-1, with D maybe TRBD2 (6 bases). This CDR3 has 16 residues. Trimming pared 1 base from V and 0 bases from J, leaving 9 bases between. Per germline, CDR1 KGHDR and CDR2 SFDVKD. CDR3 in amino acids: CATSDFWRGSYNEQFF. The CDR3 nucleotides read TGTGCCACCAGTGATTTTTGGAGGGGCTCCTACAATGAGCAGTTCTTC.

The rearrangement links TRBV2 to TRBJ1-2; no firm D call. The CDR3 covers 14 residues. Trimming stripped 10 bases from V and 2 bases from J, with 17 bases between. Germline CDR1 and CDR2: SNHLY and FYNNEI. The CDR3 protein is CATLREGVNYGYTF. In DNA, the CDR3 is TGTGCCACCCTTAGGGAGGGCGTCAACTATGGCTACACCTTC.

The chain carries TRBV5-6 and TRBJ1-5; no firm D call. Germline values: CDR1 SGHDT, CDR2 YYEEEE. Deletions cut 1 base from V and 0 bases from J, with 8 bases between. The CDR3 loop spans 15 amino acids. CDR3: CASSLRHGSNQPQHF. The CDR3 region has the DNA TGTGCCAGCAGCTTGCGACACGGTAGCAATCAGCCCCAGCATTTT.

This chain joins TRBV19 and TRBJ1-6, with D possibly being TRBD1 (6 bases). The length of the CDR3 is 12 residues. The V gene lost 7 bases and the J gene lost 7 bases, with 8 bases spanning the gap. Germline V gives CDR1 LNHDA, CDR2 SQIVND (reference sequence). CDR3 nucleotide sequence: TGTGCCAGTAATACAGGGAATTCACCCCTCCACTTT. Translating it yields CASNTGNSPLHF.

This chain links TRBV4-1 with TRBJ1-4; a weak D match, TRBD1 (6 bases). CDR3 length equals 17 residues. The V end lost 0 bases, the J end lost 10 bases, and 21 bases lay between the germline ends. Germline V gene lookup returns CDR1 MGHRA and CDR2 YSYEKL. This chain's CDR3 is CASSQDGGRSIGGKLFF. As DNA, the CDR3 is TGCGCCAGCAGCCAAGACGGGGGGCGTAGCATCGGGGGAAAACTGTTTTTT.